Given below is one T cell receptor beta chain in context. The antigen is not known. This record belongs to a study of T cell responses to AZD1222 COVID-19 vaccine. Study information: Second-dose recipients at about 4 or about 12 weeks were treated as one pooled group.

CDR3 length: 12 residues. Between the trimmed V and J ends, which lost 6 bases and 6 bases, there was a span of 8 bases. The table came from immunoSEQ multiplex PCR; TCRdb's copy has only in-frame clones and leaves some out. The data contain tens of thousands of clones, 75% to 90% of them singletons. Study findings and constraints: The donor cohort was predominantly white British with a female majority, and clonal diversity may have been underestimated.

The rearrangement links TRBV12-3 or TRBV12-4 to TRBJ2-2; maybe TRBD2 (5 bases). Here the sequenced sample was peripheral blood, taken on day 0 of AZD1222 vaccination. The clonotype was recovered from an adult in good health. Here the CDR3 reads CASRMEAGELFF. Here the CDR3 DNA reads TGTGCCAGCAGGATGGAGGCCGGGGAGCTGTTTTTT.